A single T cell receptor beta chain is shown here with its context. Germline loops: CDR1 LNHDA, CDR2 SQIVND (reference sequence). The CDR3 loop spans 13 amino acids. The V end lost 8 bases, the J end lost 2 bases, and 9 bases lay between the germline ends. This entry belongs to a study of blood T cell repertoires in COVID-19. As for the study in general: Some COVID-19 samples were acute and others convalescent; all came from the United States, Italy and Spain. Sample material is recorded as cDNA or gDNA derived from T cells, B-cell-depleted T cells, or PBMCs.

Sequencing was performed with immunoSEQ multiplex PCR; in TCRdb, only in-frame clones are kept and a portion is missing. The table has more than 150,000 clones, approximately 88% seen once. V and J are TRBV19 and TRBJ1-4; no definite D call. The sequenced sample consisted of peripheral blood. The source of this sequence is a woman aged 55-69 years with acute or convalescent COVID-19. The CDR3 is CASETGTNEKLFF. The CDR3 nucleotides read TGTGCCAGTGAAACGGGGACTAATGAAAAACTGTTTTTT.